Each of the 7 T cell receptor beta chains below was sequenced from the same sample in a study of OX40 agonist ivuxolimab in advanced cancers. Sequencing was performed with immunoSEQ multiplex PCR; in TCRdb, only in-frame clones are kept and a portion is missing. Of 90,000 to 100,000 clones in the sample, around 85% are singletons; the top ten hold about 0.5%. This material consisted of CD4+ or CD8+ T cells sorted from blood, taken in a trial of the OX40 agonist ivuxolimab. Receptors were obtained from an adult with an advanced solid tumor such as melanoma, head and neck, liver or kidney cancer.

This chain joins TRBV5-6 and TRBJ1-5; weak D call: TRBD1 (6 bases). This CDR3 is built from 16 residues. CDR1 SGHDT and CDR2 YYEEEE come from the germline V gene. The V end was cut by 4 bases, the J end by 3 bases, with 17 bases between. Here the CDR3 DNA reads TGTGCCAGCAGCCGTTATTCGGACAGATTCAATCAGCCCCAGCATTTT. Translation: CASSRYSDRFNQPQHF. Using reference TRBV5-6 and TRBJ1-5 for the parts outside the CDR3, the full variable domain is DAGVTQSPTHLIKTRGQQVTLRCSPKSGHDTVSWYQQALGQGPQFIFQYYEEEERQRGNFPDRFSGHQFPNYSSELNVNALLLGDSALYLCASSRYSDRFNQPQHFGDGTRLSIL.

The chain couples TRBV18 to TRBJ1-2; D unclear. Trimming removed 4 bases from V and 5 bases from J, with 14 bases in between. Germline V lookup: CDR1 KGHSH, CDR2 LQKENI. This CDR3 is 14 amino acids long. The CDR3 region has the DNA TGTGCCAGCTCACTAAACCCAACAGTTTATGGCTACACCTTC. It encodes CASSLNPTVYGYTF. Together with reference TRBV18 and TRBJ1-2, the CDR3 gives the full variable domain: NAGVMQNPRHLVRRRGQEARLRCSPMKGHSHVYWYRQLPEEGLKFMVYLQKENIIDESGMPKERFSAEFPKEGPSILRIQQVVRGDSAAYFCASSLNPTVYGYTFGSGTRLTVV.

The chain joins TRBV6-1 to TRBJ1-5, with D hard to call. The V end lost 1 base, the J end lost 6 bases, and 4 bases lay between the germline ends. The CDR3 covers 12 residues. CDR1 is MNHNS and CDR2 is SASEGT in the germline V gene. The CDR3 region is CASSEGAQPQHF. DNA of the CDR3: TGTGCCAGCAGTGAAGGGGCTCAGCCCCAGCATTTT.

Here the CDR3 reads CASSLGPNQPQHF. The CDR3 DNA follows: TGTGCCAGCAGCTTAGGGCCTAATCAGCCCCAGCATTTT. This chain joins TRBV7-2 and TRBJ1-5; unclear D gene. CDR1 is SGHTA and CDR2 is FQGNSA in the germline V gene. This CDR3 has 13 residues. Trimming removed 1 base from V and 4 bases from J, with 5 bases in between.

This chain links TRBV6-6 with TRBJ2-3, with a weak D call TRBD2 (7 bases). The CDR3 loop spans 15 amino acids. V was cut by 2 bases and J by 6 bases, with 15 bases left in between. Per germline, CDR1 MNHNY and CDR2 SVGAGI (reference sequence). For the CDR3, the DNA is TGTGCCAGCAGTTACGGAGGGGGGGGACCGGATACGCAGTATTTT. It codes for CASSYGGGGPDTQYF.

V is TRBV15 and J is TRBJ2-5; 7 bases match TRBD2. CDR1 and CDR2 from the germline V gene are LNHNV and YYDKDF (reference sequence). The CDR3 totals 17 residues. With V trimmed by 5 bases and J by 4 bases, 16 bases remained unmatched. The CDR3 sequence is CATSVPSVGGSLETQYF. The DNA for the CDR3 is TGTGCCACCAGCGTACCGTCGGTGGGAGGGTCTTTAGAGACCCAGTACTTC.

The table lists this clone with a few counts. V is TRBV27 and J is TRBJ1-2; 9 nucleotides agree with TRBD1. CDR1 and CDR2 (germline): MNHEY, SMNVEV (reference sequence). The CDR3 has 15 residues. J lost 7 bases, V lost 4 bases, and 10 bases had no gene match. The CDR3 sequence: CASSSLGTGSVGYTF. DNA for the CDR3: TGTGCCAGCAGTTCCCTCGGGACAGGGTCTGTTGGCTACACCTTC.